The table lists the clone carrying this T cell receptor beta chain with many counts. Its cognate antigen is unknown. The data derive from a study of identical twins. Findings of the study overall: Twin sharing of out-of-frame TCR alpha was underestimated by models in monozygotic pairs. Insertion counts were lower in abundant cord blood beta clonotypes, a trend that memory repertoires did not show.

The CDR3 is 14 residues long. Trimming cost V 5 bases and J 3 bases, with 14 bases left between them. The V gene's germline CDR1 is SEHNR and CDR2 FQNEAQ (reference sequence). Every donor was a healthy Caucasian. Via MiXCR, TCRdb re-called the 5' RACE reads, giving one row per CDR3 protein. The sample lists about 690,000 distinct CDR3 sequences; less than 7% were seen once. The rearrangement joins TRBV7-9 to TRBJ2-7; D tentatively fits TRBD1 or TRBD2 (7 bases each). The specimen sequenced was naive T cells sorted from blood. This TCR came from a young man in good health. The CDR3: CASSPRGGFYEQYF. The CDR3 DNA sequence: TGTGCCAGCAGCCCCAGGGGGGGTTTCTACGAGCAGTACTTC.